This T cell receptor (beta chain) is drawn from a study of regulatory T cells in long-lasting Graves disease. Study-wide results and caveats: Among persistent patients, a larger number of public clonotypes were shared (approximately 2,900) than among newly diagnosed patients (more than 850). Persistent disease exhibited a predilection for TRBV28, TRBJ1-2 and TRBJ2-5.

The time point was: newly diagnosed GD, antithyroid drugs for less than 3 months. Making the TCR library involved RNA that had been extracted from PBMCs. Arm-PCR of CDR3 regions and iRepertoire HTBI primers were the basis on which TCR beta libraries were built. One entry per CDR3 protein, called by TCRdb with MiXCR from the multiplex PCR reads. The sample yields about 400,000 distinct CDR3 sequences, roughly 16% seen once. At least ten counts were recorded for this clonotype. The antigen is undetermined. J gave up 2 bases and V 0 bases, and 4 bases lay outside the gene matches. The CDR3 length is 15 residues. Germline CDR1 is SGHDT and CDR2 is YYEEEE. The data also belong to a second study, concerning T cells in Graves' hyperthyroidism and ophthalmopathy.

The V and J genes are TRBV5-6 and TRBJ1-2, with 7 nucleotides matching TRBD1. The sequence derives from a woman aged 18 to 35 with Graves disease. The sample in question was peripheral blood mononuclear cells (PBMCs), obtained at new diagnosis, from a patient treated with antithyroid drugs. The CDR3 nucleotides are TGTGCCAGCAGCTTGGCCGGGGGACAGAACTATGGCTACACCTTC. Translated: CASSLAGGQNYGYTF.